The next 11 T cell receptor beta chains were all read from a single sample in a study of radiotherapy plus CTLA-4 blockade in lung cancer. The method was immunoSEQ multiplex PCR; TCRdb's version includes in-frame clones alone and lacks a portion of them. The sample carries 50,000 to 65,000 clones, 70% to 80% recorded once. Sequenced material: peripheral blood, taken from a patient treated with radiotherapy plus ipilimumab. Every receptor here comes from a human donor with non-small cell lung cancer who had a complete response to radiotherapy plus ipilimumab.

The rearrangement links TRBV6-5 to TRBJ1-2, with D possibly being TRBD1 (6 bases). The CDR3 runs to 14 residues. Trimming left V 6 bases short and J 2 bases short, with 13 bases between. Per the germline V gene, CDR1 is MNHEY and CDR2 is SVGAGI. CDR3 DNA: TGTGCCAGCAGGAGACAGGCGCGCAACTATGGCTACACCTTC. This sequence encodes CASRRQARNYGYTF.

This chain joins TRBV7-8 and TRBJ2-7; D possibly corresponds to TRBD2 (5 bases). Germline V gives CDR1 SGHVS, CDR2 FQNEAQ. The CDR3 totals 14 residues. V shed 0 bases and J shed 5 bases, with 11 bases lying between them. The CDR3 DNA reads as TGTGCCAGCAGCTTAGCTAATAGCGTCAACGAGCAGTACGTC. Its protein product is CASSLANSVNEQYV.

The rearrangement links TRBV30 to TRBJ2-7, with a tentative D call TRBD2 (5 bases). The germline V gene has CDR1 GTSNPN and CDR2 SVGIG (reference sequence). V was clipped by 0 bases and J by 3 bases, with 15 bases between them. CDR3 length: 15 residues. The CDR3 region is CAWSVIGTGDYEQYF. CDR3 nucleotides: TGTGCCTGGAGTGTAATTGGCACCGGGGACTACGAGCAGTACTTC.

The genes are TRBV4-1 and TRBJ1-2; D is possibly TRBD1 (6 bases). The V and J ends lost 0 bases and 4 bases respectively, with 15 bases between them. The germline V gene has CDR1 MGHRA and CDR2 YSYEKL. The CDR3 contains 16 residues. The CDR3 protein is CASSQDGSQGIYGYTF. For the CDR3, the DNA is TGCGCCAGCAGCCAAGATGGGTCCCAGGGGATCTATGGCTACACCTTC.

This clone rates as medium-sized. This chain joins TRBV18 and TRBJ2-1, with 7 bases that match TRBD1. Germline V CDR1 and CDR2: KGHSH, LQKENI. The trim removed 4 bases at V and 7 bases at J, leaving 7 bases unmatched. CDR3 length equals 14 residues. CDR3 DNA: TGTGCCAGCTCACAAACTTCGACAGGGAATGAGCAGTTCTTC. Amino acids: CASSQTSTGNEQFF.

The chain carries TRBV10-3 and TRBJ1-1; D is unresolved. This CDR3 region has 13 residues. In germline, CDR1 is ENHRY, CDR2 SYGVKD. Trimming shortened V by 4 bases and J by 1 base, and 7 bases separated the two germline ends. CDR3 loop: CAISVAGNTEAFF. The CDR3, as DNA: TGTGCCATCAGTGTTGCGGGGAACACTGAAGCTTTCTTT.

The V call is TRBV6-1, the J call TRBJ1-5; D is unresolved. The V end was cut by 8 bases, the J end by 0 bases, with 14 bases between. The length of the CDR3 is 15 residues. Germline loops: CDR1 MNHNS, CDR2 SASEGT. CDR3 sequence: CASWAGKNSNQPQHF. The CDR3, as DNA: TGTGCCAGCTGGGCAGGAAAGAATAGCAATCAGCCCCAGCATTTT.

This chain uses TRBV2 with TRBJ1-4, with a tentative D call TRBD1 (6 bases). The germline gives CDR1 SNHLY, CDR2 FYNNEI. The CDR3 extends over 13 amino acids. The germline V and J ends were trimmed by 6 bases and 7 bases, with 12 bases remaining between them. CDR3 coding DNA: TGTGCCAGCAGGACAGGATGGCTTGAAAAACTGTTTTTT. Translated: CASRTGWLEKLFF.

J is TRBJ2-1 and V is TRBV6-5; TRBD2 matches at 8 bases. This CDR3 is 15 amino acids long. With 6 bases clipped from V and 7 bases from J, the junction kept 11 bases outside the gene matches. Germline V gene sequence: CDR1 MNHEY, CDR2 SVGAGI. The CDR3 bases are TGTGCCAGCAGAGAAAGCGGGAGAGCGGGGAATGAGCAGTTCTTC. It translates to CASRESGRAGNEQFF.

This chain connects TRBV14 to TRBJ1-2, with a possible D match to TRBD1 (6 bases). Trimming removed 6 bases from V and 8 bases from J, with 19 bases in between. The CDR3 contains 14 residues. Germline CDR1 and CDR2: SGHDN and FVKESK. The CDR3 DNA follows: TGTGCCAGCAGTCGTCCGGGCCCCAGGGGAGGCTACACCTTC. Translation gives CASSRPGPRGGYTF.

In DNA form, the CDR3 reads TGCGCCAGCAGCCAAGATGGATACGGGGTTGGTGGTAATTCACCCCTCCACTTT. It is translated as CASSQDGYGVGGNSPLHF. The chain has TRBV4-3 and TRBJ1-6; no definite D call. Trimming removed 0 bases at V and 6 bases at J, with 18 bases between. There are 18 residues in the CDR3. CDR1 LGHNA and CDR2 YSLEER come from the germline V gene.